The 21 T cell receptor beta chains below come from one sample, sequenced in a study of early T cells in non-severe SARS-CoV-2 infection. TCRdb re-analysed the 5' RACE reads in MiXCR, keeping a single row per CDR3 protein. Here the sample spans 45,000 to 55,000 distinct CDR3 sequences, approximately 6% being singletons. Sequenced: whole blood. These TCRs come from an adult who was a healthcare worker with PCR-confirmed SARS-CoV-2 infection or an uninfected control (not recorded which).

The rearrangement links TRBV19 to TRBJ1-2, with D possibly being TRBD1 (6 bases). The CDR3 has 15 residues. Trimming pared 4 bases from V and 7 bases from J, leaving 19 bases between. From germline, CDR1 is LNHDA and CDR2 SQIVND (reference sequence). CDR3: CASSTRRLQGSGYTF. In DNA form, the CDR3 reads TGTGCCAGTAGTACCCGCCGATTGCAGGGGAGTGGCTACACCTTC.

This clonotype has ten or more counts. The CDR3 is CASKMTGSNTEAFF. For the CDR3, the DNA is TGTGCCAGCAAAATGACAGGGTCTAACACTGAAGCTTTCTTT. The chain uses TRBV11-2 and TRBJ1-1; 7 nucleotides align to TRBD1. V lost 7 bases and J lost 2; bases outside the gene matches: 7. Germline lookup yields CDR1 SGHAT and CDR2 FQNNGV. The CDR3 spans 14 residues.

The table lists this clonotype with many counts. The chain carries TRBV3-1 and TRBJ2-3; 7 nucleotides agree with TRBD1. This CDR3 has 16 amino acids. Unmatched junction bases numbered 4, after V lost 0 bases and J lost 1 base. The germline CDR1 and CDR2 sequences are LGHDT and YNNKEL (reference sequence). The CDR3: CASSQDSGQGTDTQYF. CDR3 DNA: TGTGCCAGCAGCCAAGATTCAGGACAGGGCACAGATACGCAGTATTTT.

Ten or more counts support this clonotype. The chain recombines TRBV18 with TRBJ1-5; tentative D call: TRBD1 (6 bases). Germline V gene lookup returns CDR1 KGHSH and CDR2 LQKENI. Trimming stripped 2 bases from V and 4 bases from J, with 9 bases between. The CDR3 has 14 residues. CDR3: CASSPTGKNQPQHF. The CDR3 DNA reads as TGTGCCAGCTCACCAACAGGGAAAAATCAGCCCCAGCATTTT.

This clonotype was counted only a few times. This rearrangement joins TRBV12-3 or TRBV12-4 to TRBJ2-5, with 9 bases fitting TRBD1. The ends lost 3 bases at V and 5 bases at J; junction bases unmatched: 7. The CDR3 length is 15 residues. The CDR3 DNA sequence: TGTGCCAGCAGTTTCCAACAGGGGGCGGGGGAGACCCAGTACTTC. Translation: CASSFQQGAGETQYF.

The sample holds a few counts of this clonotype. The V and J genes are TRBV12-3 or TRBV12-4 and TRBJ1-4, with 11 nucleotides matching TRBD1. The CDR3 runs 16 residues. V was clipped by 11 bases and J by 3 bases; unmatched bases: 11. The CDR3 DNA sequence: TGTGCCGTAGCAGGGGGACAGGGGGGCGCTAATGAAAAACTGTTTTTT. Its translation: CAVAGGQGGANEKLFF.

This clonotype was detected ten times or more. The chain employs TRBV6-2 or TRBV6-3 and TRBJ2-3, with D tentatively TRBD2 (5 bases). The CDR3 has 15 residues. V was shortened by 6 bases and J by 0 bases, with 13 bases between the two germline ends. Per germline, CDR1 MNHEY and CDR2 SVGEGT. The CDR3 spells CASRQRRTSTDTQYF. The CDR3 coding sequence is TGTGCCAGCAGACAGCGGAGGACTAGCACAGATACGCAGTATTTT.

This clonotype was seen at least ten times. This chain joins TRBV18 and TRBJ1-6, with 11 bases identical to TRBD1. Per germline, CDR1 KGHSH and CDR2 LQKENI. This CDR3 comprises 13 residues. V gave up 6 bases and J gave up 9 bases; unmatched junction bases: 1. The CDR3 region has the DNA TGTGCCAGCTCCGGGACAGGGGGTTCACCCCTCCACTTT. It translates to CASSGTGGSPLHF.

This clonotype was picked up a small number of times. This may be a read error: a much more frequent sequence differs by one nucleotide. The chain combines TRBV20-1 with TRBJ2-2; TRBD1 is a possible D gene (6 bases). The germline gives CDR1 DFQATT, CDR2 SNEGSKA (reference sequence). This CDR3 region has 14 residues. Trimming took off 1 base at V and 6 bases at J, with 12 bases between the two ends. In nucleotides, the CDR3 is TGCAGTGCTAGAGGACAGGACTTCGCCGGGGAGCTGTTTTTT. Amino acids: CSARGQDFAGELFF.

This clonotype occurred once. The junction does not match germline at one end; this may be a read error. The chain links TRBV11-2 to TRBJ2-2, with D possibly called TRBD1 or TRBD2 (5 bases each). The CDR3 has 16 amino acids. From germline, CDR1 is SGHAT and CDR2 FQNNGV. Here the CDR3 reads CASSKRTFTNTGELYF. For the CDR3, the DNA is TGTGCCAGCAGCAAACGGACATTTACGAACACCGGGGAGCTGTATTTT.

This clonotype was seen ten or more times. This chain connects TRBV4-3 to TRBJ2-2, with 7 bases lining up with TRBD2. The CDR3 totals 17 residues. Germline trimming cut 3 bases from V and 3 bases from J; bases unmatched to any gene: 10. From germline, CDR1 is LGHNA and CDR2 YSLEER. The CDR3 DNA is TGCGCCAGCAGCCACAGCAGTCGGCGGGAGTACACCGGGGAGCTGTTTTTT. Translated: CASSHSSRREYTGELFF.

At least ten counts were recorded for this clonotype. J is TRBJ2-5 and V is TRBV19; D uncertain. The CDR3 covers 13 residues. V was shortened by 1 base and J by 4 bases, with 7 bases between the two germline ends. Germline CDR1 LNHDA, CDR2 SQIVND (reference sequence). As DNA, the CDR3 is TGTGCCAGTAGTATAGGAACATTAGAGACCCAGTACTTC. Its protein product is CASSIGTLETQYF.

In its sample, this clonotype was seen many times. The genes are TRBV10-3 and TRBJ2-1, with unresolved D. This CDR3 is 15 amino acids long. The V end was cut by 3 bases, the J end by 4 bases, with 13 bases between. Germline V gives CDR1 ENHRY, CDR2 SYGVKD. DNA for the CDR3: TGTGCCATCAGTGAAGGCAATCCTCCTTACAATGAGCAGTTCTTC. Translation: CAISEGNPPYNEQFF.

This sequence joins TRBV9 and TRBJ2-7, with 11 positions matching TRBD2. The V gene end was trimmed by 3 bases and the J gene end by 6 bases; junction bases not matched to a gene: 5. Germline CDR1 is SGDLS and CDR2 is YYNGEE. CDR3 length: 14 amino acids. The CDR3 reads CASSGSGGASEQYF. CDR3 bases: TGTGCCAGCAGCGGTAGCGGGGGGGCCTCCGAGCAGTACTTC.

The genes are TRBV9 and TRBJ2-3; 10 nucleotides align to TRBD2. The CDR3 has 16 amino acids. The germline CDR1 and CDR2 sequences are SGDLS and YYNGEE. Unmatched junction bases numbered 8, after V lost 2 bases and J lost 5 bases. The CDR3 here is CASSVSPSGGVDTQYF. DNA for the CDR3: TGTGCCAGCAGCGTTTCGCCTAGCGGGGGAGTAGATACGCAGTATTTT.

This clonotype was seen at least ten times. The chain recombines TRBV28 with TRBJ1-2, with D unresolved. There are 12 residues in the CDR3. CDR1 MDHEN and CDR2 SYDVKM come from the germline V gene. V was pared by 2 bases and J by 8 bases, with 9 bases between. The CDR3 coding sequence is TGTGCCAGCAGTTTACGAGGGTGGGGCTACACCTTC. The encoded protein is CASSLRGWGYTF.

In its sample, this clonotype was seen many times. The J gene is TRBJ2-2, the V gene TRBV5-6, with D uncertain. Trimming pared 2 bases from V and 1 base from J, leaving 6 bases between. Looked up from germline, CDR1 is SGHDT and CDR2 is YYEEEE. The CDR3 extends over 14 amino acids. For the CDR3, the DNA is TGTGCCAGCAGCTTCAACAGGAACACCGGGGAGCTGTTTTTT. It is translated as CASSFNRNTGELFF.

This clonotype turned up a few times. The chain links TRBV5-5 to TRBJ1-1; 7 positions match TRBD1. After removal of 3 bases from V and 7 bases from J, the junction contained 9 bases not matched to a gene. The CDR3 is 14 amino acids. CDR1 is SGHKS, CDR2 YYEKEE, per germline (reference sequence). Written as DNA, the CDR3 is TGTGCCAGCAGCTACGTAGGGACAGAAGTTGAAGCTTTCTTT. This gives the protein CASSYVGTEVEAFF.

The chain has TRBV12-3 or TRBV12-4 and TRBJ2-1; TRBD2 is a possible D gene (6 bases). V was trimmed by 0 bases and J by 9 bases, leaving 15 bases between them. This CDR3 contains 15 residues. The CDR3 here is CASSLAGGLTSEQFF. Here the CDR3 DNA reads TGTGCCAGCAGTTTAGCGGGGGGTTTAACGAGTGAGCAGTTCTTC.

A few counts support this clonotype. V and J are TRBV27 and TRBJ2-7; possible D gene TRBD2, 6 bases. Germline V lookup: CDR1 MNHEY, CDR2 SMNVEV (reference sequence). The CDR3 length is 15 residues. Trimming removed 6 bases at V and 3 bases at J, with 18 bases between. The CDR3 coding sequence is TGTGCCAGCAGCCCCGGGACTCCCGCCGTCTACGAGCAGTACTTC. Translating it yields CASSPGTPAVYEQYF.

This clonotype was counted at least ten times. The CDR3 spells CASSLGFSGANVLTF. The DNA of the CDR3 is TGTGCCAGCAGCTTGGGGTTCTCTGGGGCCAACGTCCTGACTTTC. The rearrangement joins TRBV7-6 to TRBJ2-6; D is undetermined. Germline-derived CDR1 and CDR2 are SGHVS and FNYEAQ. There are 15 residues in the CDR3. Trimming stripped 3 bases from V and 0 bases from J, with 6 bases between. The variable domain in full, with the rest retrieved from reference TRBV7-6 and TRBJ2-6, is GAGVSQSPRYKVTKRGQDVALRCDPISGHVSLYWYRQALGQGPEFLTYFNYEAQQDKSGLPNDRFSAERPEGSISTLTIQRTEQRDSAMYRCASSLGFSGANVLTFGAGSRLTVL.